Here is one T cell receptor (beta chain) with its context. In its sample, this clonotype was seen once. It lacks a known antigen. One base away there is no much larger clone; base qualities are not given. A single read constitutes weak evidence. The library was generated by 5' RACE. Sequenced on a NextSeq 500. The TCR library protocol attached unique molecular identifiers to individual cDNA molecules to correct for sequencing error and PCR bias. TCR alpha and beta chains were both sequenced, and the abundances of alpha and beta sequences in each sample were closely correlated with each other. The study's processing was this. Decombinator V4 was used to annotate the V gene, J gene and CDR3 of the TCR sequences. Expanded TCRs were defined as changing significantly between any two time points under a Poisson model with p below 0.0001. TCR abundances were normalised to the total number of TCRs sequenced per sample and expressed as counts per million. MAIT TCRs were defined by TRAV1-2 paired with TRAJ12, TRAJ20 or TRAJ33, and iNKT TCRs by TRAV10 paired with TRAJ18. VDJdb, accessed 1 November 2021, was searched for CMV, EBV and SARS-CoV-2 annotated TCRs, with TCRs annotated for multiple antigens excluded. The public sequencing data were trimmed at Q25 with fastp and processed into clonotypes with MiXCR by TCRdb, which kept only in-frame beta chains. Entries are consolidated by CDR3 protein sequence, retaining the most common genes and DNA. The V and J calls here are based on TCRdb, not the publication. Across this sample there are tens of thousands of distinct CDR3 sequences, with roughly 7.9% seen only once. Together, the top ten hold about an eighth of the sample.

The data are from a study of early T cells in non-severe SARS-CoV-2 infection (dated by TCRdb to the early 2020s). Notes on the research overall: Because TCR sequencing was done on bulk RNA from unsorted whole blood, the alpha and beta chains could not be paired.

Set within a cohort of healthcare workers in London, UK, this nested case-control study involved weekly PCR testing of nasopharyngeal swabs along with blood sampling. Healthcare workers were enrolled in the week of the UK lockdown, from 23 to 31 March 2020, and were followed every week for up to roughly 16 weeks. V has 6 bases trimmed and J has 6 bases trimmed; junction bases matching no gene number 8. CDR3 length: 12 amino acids, cysteine to phenylalanine. The CDR3 DNA has 36 bases and is translated from base 1. From a lookup of the germline V gene (reference sequence), CDR1 and CDR2 are GTSNPN and SVGIG. Points the paper makes about the study in general: VDJdb matching was skewed toward anti-spike CD8 responses and likely underestimated virus-specific expansions, missing private and CD4 specificities.

This sample comprised whole blood, obtained at baseline. The sequence links TRBV30 to TRBJ2-7; 7 bases in the junction line up with TRBD1. This TCR came from an adult who was a healthcare worker with PCR-confirmed SARS-CoV-2 infection or an uninfected control (not recorded which). Here is the DNA: TGTGCCTGCACACATGACAGGGCCGAGCAGTACTTC. It translates to CACTHDRAEQYF.